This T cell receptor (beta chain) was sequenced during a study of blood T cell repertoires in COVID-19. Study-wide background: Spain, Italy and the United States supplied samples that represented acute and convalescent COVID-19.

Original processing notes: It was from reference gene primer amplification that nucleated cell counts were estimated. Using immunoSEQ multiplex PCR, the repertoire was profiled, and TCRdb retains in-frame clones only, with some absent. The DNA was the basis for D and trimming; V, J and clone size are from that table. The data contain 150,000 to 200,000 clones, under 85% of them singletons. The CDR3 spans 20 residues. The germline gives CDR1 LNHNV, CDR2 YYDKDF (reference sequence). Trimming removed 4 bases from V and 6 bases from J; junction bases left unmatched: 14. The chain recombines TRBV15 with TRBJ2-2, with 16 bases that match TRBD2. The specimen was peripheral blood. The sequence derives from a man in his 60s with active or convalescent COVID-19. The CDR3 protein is CATSMGLAGGPLTGAGELFF. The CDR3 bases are TGTGCCACCAGCATGGGACTAGCGGGAGGGCCTCTCACCGGGGCCGGGGAGCTGTTTTTT.